This TCR beta chain was sequenced during a study of T cells in Graves' hyperthyroidism and ophthalmopathy (dated by TCRdb to the late 2010s). At the level of the whole study: A discovery cohort of about a hundred patients, approximately 44 with Graves' ophthalmopathy and more than 55 with stable Graves' hyperthyroidism, was used to find distinguishing TCR V-J signatures. Whether ophthalmopathy could be predicted prospectively was tested in an independent validation cohort made up of about 20 hyperthyroidism patients plus 17 patients who later progressed to ophthalmopathy. The 95 to 100 discovery patients were randomly split 7:3 into training and test sets. The study also compared thyroid tissue and blood T-cell repertoires from roughly six Graves' hyperthyroidism patients. After sampling, hyperthyroidism patients received methimazole starting at 30 mg daily, and ophthalmopathy patients received high-dose intravenous methylprednisolone. The paper describes TCR Vbeta CDR3 sequencing of some 130 peripheral blood samples, made up of 43 ophthalmopathy patients, 70 to 75 hyperthyroidism patients and roughly 17 progressor patients. Paper-wide results and their limitations: Most expanded thyroid clonotypes (frequency above 0.001) were also detected in blood, suggesting blood repertoires may reflect thyroid immune responses. No statistical method was used to set the sample size in advance, and investigators knew the group allocation. In validation, the model predicted progression to ophthalmopathy with 55% to 71% sensitivity and approximately 74% specificity, a median of about six months before onset. A model built on a 13 V-J signature distinguished ophthalmopathy from stable hyperthyroidism, reaching 85% to 90% sensitivity and about 81% specificity in cross-validation and 80%/75% in testing.

The TCR beta CDR3 regions were amplified from the RNA transcripts. A first-round RT-PCR of the TCR CDR3 used the HTBI primer set with the Qiagen OneStep RT-PCR kit. Libraries were constructed in a second round of multiplex PCR, after which size selection and purification were carried out. Libraries were sequenced paired-end with 100 bp reads on an Illumina HiSeq2000. The source study handled its data this way. SOAPnuke was used to process the raw data, with reads discarded if the reads contained adapters or uncalled bases, had a mean Phred below 15, or lacked an exact constant-primer or identifier match. COPE v1.2.5 was used to merge high-quality paired reads, and clonotypes were defined as unique nucleotide sequences. MiTCR v1.1 was used to align clonotypes to the IMGT TRBV, TRBD and TRBJ reference segments. The analysis included only V-J combinations with a frequency above 0.0001, which together covered 99% to 99.2% of the repertoires. The TCS score was defined as the ratio of F50 (clonal expansion) to E x V (chaos), calculated using BLOSUM62-based TCRdist between CDR3 peptides within each V-J. Welch's t-statistics and random forest reduced fewer than 600 V-J features to roughly 13, which were used in a naive Bayes classifier (R e1071). The Morisita-Horn index was used to measure how similar the thyroid and blood repertoires were. TCRdb passed the public sequencing reads through fastp at Q25 and MiXCR, retaining productive beta sequences. Every distinct CDR3 protein forms one entry, paired with its most common genes and DNA. The V and J calls were not made by the authors but by TCRdb's processing. The sample yields about 580,000 distinct CDR3 sequences; just over 45% were counted once. In total, the top ten clones hold more than 7.5% of the sample.

CDR1 and CDR2 were assigned from the germline V gene as SNHLY and FYNNEI. The CDR3 contains 14 residues, cysteine and phenylalanine counted. Only the CDR3 portion is preserved as DNA: 42 bases, with reading frame beginning at the first base. The V end gives up 6 bases and the J end 13 bases, leaving 14 bases in the junction not matched to a gene. To note about this clonotype: Its antigen remains undetermined. Per-base qualities were not stored, and no clone one base away is much larger.

Stable Graves' hyperthyroidism was defined as the absence of progression to ophthalmopathy over 18 months of follow-up. The hyperthyroidism patients were between 18 and 65 years old and newly diagnosed, with a disease duration of less than 2 months. The study excluded patients with uncontrolled infections, other autoimmune diseases, pregnancy or lactation. Diagnoses were established on the basis of clinical symptoms, serum thyroxine and TRAb, thyroid ultrasound, and orbital computed tomography. Trizol reagent was used to extract total RNA, and RNA quality was then checked on an Agilent 2100 Bioanalyzer.

The sequence came from a woman younger than 30 with Graves' hyperthyroidism. Sequences were obtained from peripheral blood or thyroid tissue (not recorded which). The receptor chain draws on TRBV2 and TRBJ1-5, with 8 bases matching TRBD1. The nucleotide sequence reads as follows: TGTGCCAGCAGCCACACCACAGGGGGAGGCAATCAGCATTTT. This codes for CASSHTTGGGNQHF.